This TCR beta chain was retrieved from a study of T cell repertoires in cytomegalovirus infection. Study-wide context: Both CMV infection and a matching HLA type were indicated by public TCR beta signatures.

This clonotype was recorded a few times. Its antigen remains unknown. TCRdb fed the reads into MiXCR, producing one record per CDR3 protein. The table lists 200,000 or so distinct CDR3 sequences, roughly two fifths of them singletons, with about 60% in the top ten. The CDR3 runs 13 residues. Germline V gives CDR1 SGHTA, CDR2 FQGTGA. Between the trimmed V and J ends, which lost 2 bases and 7 bases, there was a span of 12 bases. This material consisted of CD8+ T cells from cultured PBMCs, taken from culture after CMV antigen stimulation. J is TRBJ2-7 and V is TRBV7-3; possible D gene TRBD1, 6 bases. This TCR was recovered from a human donor in good health (CMV status not recorded). Some clones in this sample may be carry-over from other donors' samples. The CDR3 region is CASSLFPGEEQYF. The CDR3 nucleotides read TGTGCCAGCAGCTTATTCCCAGGGGAAGAGCAGTACTTC.